One T cell receptor (beta chain) is described in this entry. The table came from immunoSEQ multiplex PCR; TCRdb's copy has only in-frame clones and leaves some out. The sample contains around 76,000 clones, roughly nine tenths of which appear only once. The data were taken from a study of technical replicates of blood from several donors. The germline V and J ends were trimmed by 4 bases and 6 bases, with 13 bases remaining between them. The germline CDR1 and CDR2 sequences are MGHRA and YSYEKL. CDR3 length: 13 residues. The origin of this receptor is a human donor in good health. The sample comprised T cells isolated from PBMCs. V usage is TRBV4-1 and J usage is TRBJ2-7; possibly TRBD2 for D (7 bases). In DNA, the CDR3 is TGCGCCAGCAGCCCGCTGGGGGGGGCCGAGCAGTACTTC. Protein: CASSPLGGAEQYF.